These 13 T cell receptor beta chains originate from one sample sequenced in a study of blood T cells in healthy people across ages. A second PCR, run for about 7 to 12 cycles, used a sample-barcoded 5' primer plus a J-beta primer mix. TCRdb re-derived calls from the 5' RACE reads in MiXCR, one entry per CDR3 protein. The data show about 1 million distinct CDR3 sequences, 40% to 55% seen once. Material for sequencing was blood. Receptors originate from a woman in her sixties in good health.

The chain carries TRBV7-3 and TRBJ2-2; D is unresolved. Germline V gene data show CDR1 as SGHTA and CDR2 as FQGTGA. CDR3 length equals 14 residues. V shed 1 base and J shed 5 bases, with 8 bases lying between them. The CDR3 nucleotides read TGTGCCAGCAGCTTAATGGCACAGACCGGGGAGCTGTTTTTT. This sequence encodes CASSLMAQTGELFF.

The V gene is TRBV7-9, the J gene TRBJ2-3; TRBD2 matches 15 bases. The CDR3 covers 19 residues. V shed 5 bases and J 1 base; nucleotides not matched to a gene: 10. CDR1 SEHNR and CDR2 FQNEAQ come from the germline V gene (reference sequence). As DNA, the CDR3 is TGTGCCAGCAGCAAAACCGGGACTAGCGGGAGGTCCCGCACAGATACGCAGTATTTT. This gives the protein CASSKTGTSGRSRTDTQYF. Full variable domain (outside the CDR3, taken from reference TRBV7-9 and TRBJ2-3): DTGVSQNPRHKITKRGQNVTFRCDPISEHNRLYWYRQTLGQGPEFLTYFQNEAQLEKSRLLSDRFSAERPKGSFSTLEIQRTEQGDSAMYLCASSKTGTSGRSRTDTQYFGPGTRLTVL.

This clonotype was detected a few times. The chain has TRBV27 and TRBJ2-4; the D gene is possibly TRBD2 (6 bases). The DNA end is a closer match to TRBJ2-7, so the J assignment may be wrong. CDR3 length: 14 amino acids. Germline V gene lookup returns CDR1 MNHEY and CDR2 SMNVEV (reference sequence). Written as DNA, the CDR3 is TGTGCCACCAAAGCTGGAGGGGACTCCTACGAGCAGTACTTC. It encodes CATKAGGDSYEQYF.

The chain uses TRBV20-1 and TRBJ2-7; 8 nucleotides match TRBD2. V lost 5 bases, J lost 10 bases, and 13 bases stayed unmatched. CDR3 length: 13 residues. CDR1 DFQATT and CDR2 SNEGSKA come from the germline V gene (reference sequence). DNA for the CDR3: TGCAGTGCTGCACCTACCGGGGGGGGCACCCAGTACTTC. It encodes CSAAPTGGGTQYF.

The chain employs TRBV3-1 and TRBJ2-5, with 8 bases aligning to TRBD2. The CDR3 is 15 residues long. V dropped 2 bases and J dropped 4; count of bases not matched to a gene: 6. Looked up from germline, CDR1 is LGHDT and CDR2 is YNNKEL (reference sequence). The DNA of the CDR3 is TGTGCCAGCAGCCAACCGGGACTAGTACCAGAGACCCAGTACTTC. It codes for CASSQPGLVPETQYF.

This clonotype was detected a few times. CDR3 in amino acids: CSVAPLAGDTYNEQFF. The CDR3 DNA sequence: TGCAGCGTTGCCCCACTAGCGGGAGATACCTACAATGAGCAGTTCTTC. The chain has TRBV29-1 and TRBJ2-1, with 11 nucleotides matching TRBD2. This CDR3 is 16 amino acids long. The V and J ends lost 4 bases and 2 bases, in that order; junction bases with no gene match: 7. Germline V lookup: CDR1 SQVTM, CDR2 ANQGSEA.

This clonotype was detected ten times or more. The gene calls are TRBV6-2 or TRBV6-3 and TRBJ2-4, with 7 bases lining up with TRBD1. V dropped 6 bases and J dropped 2; count of bases not matched to a gene: 10. The germline CDR1 and CDR2 sequences are MNHEY and SVGEGT. The CDR3 is made up of 16 amino acids. This CDR3 reads CASSHRGGASKNIQYF. In DNA form, the CDR3 reads TGTGCCAGCAGCCACAGAGGGGGCGCGTCCAAAAACATTCAGTACTTC.

The chain combines TRBV7-2 with TRBJ1-5, with TRBD1 as a possible D gene (5 bases). This CDR3 has 13 residues. The germline V and J ends were trimmed by 3 bases and 4 bases, with 7 bases remaining between them. Germline CDR1 is SGHTA and CDR2 is FQGNSA. The CDR3 is CASSFDRNQPQHF. The CDR3 DNA is TGTGCCAGCAGCTTCGACAGAAATCAGCCCCAGCATTTT.

Only a few counts were recorded for this clonotype. This chain links TRBV5-1 with TRBJ2-4; weak D call: TRBD2 (6 bases). CDR1 and CDR2 from the germline V gene are SGHRS and YFSETQ. The CDR3 extends over 17 amino acids. V dropped 0 bases and J dropped 0 bases, with 13 bases sitting between them. The CDR3 loop is CASSLVGGSQAKNIQYF. The CDR3 DNA is TGCGCCAGCAGCTTGGTAGGAGGGAGTCAAGCCAAAAACATTCAGTACTTC.

The rearrangement joins TRBV30 to TRBJ1-5; perhaps TRBD1 as D (6 bases). The CDR3 sequence is 14 residues long. V was shortened by 0 bases and J by 7 bases, with 13 bases between the two germline ends. Germline V gene sequence: CDR1 GTSNPN, CDR2 SVGIG (reference sequence). For the CDR3, the DNA is TGTGCCTGGAGTGTACTGGAGGGGGAACAGCCCCAGCATTTT. Its translation: CAWSVLEGEQPQHF.

As concerns this clonotype: A much more abundant neighbour one base away suggests this may be a read error. J is TRBJ2-5 and V is TRBV4-2, with 10 nucleotides matching TRBD2. The J call may be incorrect, as the DNA end agrees better with TRBJ2-7. This CDR3 comprises 15 residues. CDR1 is LGHNA, CDR2 YNFKEQ, per germline. The CDR3 sequence is CANSQGLAEHYEQYF. In nucleotides, the CDR3 is TGTGCCAACAGCCAAGGACTAGCGGAGCACTACGAGCAGTACTTC.

V and J are TRBV6-5 and TRBJ2-1; 8 nucleotides match TRBD2. Trimming took 4 bases from V and 10 from J; bases not matched to a gene: 9. CDR3 size: 14 residues. Germline V gene data show CDR1 as MNHEY and CDR2 as SVGAGI. CDR3 nucleotide sequence: TGTGCCAGCAGTTGGGCGGGGGGCCCCTACGAGCAGTTCTTC. Protein sequence: CASSWAGGPYEQFF.

V is TRBV5-5 and J is TRBJ2-7; 10 bases agree with TRBD2. CDR1 and CDR2 from the germline V gene are SGHKS and YYEKEE (reference sequence). V shed 0 bases, J shed 3 bases, and the junction held 9 bases outside the gene matches. The CDR3 is made up of 17 amino acids. The CDR3, as DNA: TGTGCCAGCAGCTTGGGTTCTGAGCGGGAGGGTGACTACGAGCAGTACTTC. It encodes CASSLGSEREGDYEQYF.